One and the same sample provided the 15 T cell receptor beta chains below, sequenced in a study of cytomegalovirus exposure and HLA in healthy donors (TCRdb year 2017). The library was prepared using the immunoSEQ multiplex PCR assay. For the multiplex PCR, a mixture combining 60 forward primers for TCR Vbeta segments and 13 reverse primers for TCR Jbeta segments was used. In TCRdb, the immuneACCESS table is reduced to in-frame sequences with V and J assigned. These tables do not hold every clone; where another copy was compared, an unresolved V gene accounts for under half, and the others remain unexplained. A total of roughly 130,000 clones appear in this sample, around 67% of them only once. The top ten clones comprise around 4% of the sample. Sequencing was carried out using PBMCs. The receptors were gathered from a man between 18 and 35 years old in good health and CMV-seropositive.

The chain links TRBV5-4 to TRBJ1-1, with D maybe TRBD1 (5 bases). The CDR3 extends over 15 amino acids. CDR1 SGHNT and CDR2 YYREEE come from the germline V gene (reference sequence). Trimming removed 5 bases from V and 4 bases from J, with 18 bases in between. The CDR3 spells CASSSPGGIGTEAFF. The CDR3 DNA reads TGTGCCAGCAGTTCCCCGGGGGGGATAGGCACTGAAGCTTTCTTT.

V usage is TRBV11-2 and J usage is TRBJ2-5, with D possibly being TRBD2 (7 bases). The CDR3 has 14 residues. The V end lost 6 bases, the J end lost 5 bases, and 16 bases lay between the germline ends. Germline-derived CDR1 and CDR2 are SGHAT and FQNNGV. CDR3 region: CASSTGGLLETQYF. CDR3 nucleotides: TGTGCCAGCAGTACGGGGGGCCTATTGGAGACCCAGTACTTC.

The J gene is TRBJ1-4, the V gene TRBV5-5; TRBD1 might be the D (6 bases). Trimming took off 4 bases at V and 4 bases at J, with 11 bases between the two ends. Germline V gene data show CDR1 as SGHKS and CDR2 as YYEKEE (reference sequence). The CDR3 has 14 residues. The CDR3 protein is CASSRTELNEKLFF. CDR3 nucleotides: TGTGCCAGCAGCCGGACAGAACTTAATGAAAAACTGTTTTTT. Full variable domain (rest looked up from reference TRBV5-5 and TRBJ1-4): DAGVTQSPTHLIKTRGQQVTLRCSPISGHKSVSWYQQVLGQGPQFIFQYYEKEERGRGNFPDRFSARQFPNYSSELNVNALLLGDSALYLCASSRTELNEKLFFGSGTQLSVL.

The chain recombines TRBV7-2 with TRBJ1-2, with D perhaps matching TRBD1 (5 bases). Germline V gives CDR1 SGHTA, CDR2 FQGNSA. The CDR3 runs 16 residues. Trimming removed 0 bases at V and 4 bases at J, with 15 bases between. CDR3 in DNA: TGTGCCAGCAGCTTAGCGCTGGGGGGTAGCCTCTATGGCTACACCTTC. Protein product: CASSLALGGSLYGYTF.

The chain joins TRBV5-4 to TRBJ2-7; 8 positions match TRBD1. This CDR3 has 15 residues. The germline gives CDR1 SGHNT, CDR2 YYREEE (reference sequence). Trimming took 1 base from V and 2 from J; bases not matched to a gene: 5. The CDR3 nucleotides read TGTGCCAGCAGCTTGTCAGGGGGCTCGCCCTACGAGCAGTACTTC. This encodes CASSLSGGSPYEQYF.

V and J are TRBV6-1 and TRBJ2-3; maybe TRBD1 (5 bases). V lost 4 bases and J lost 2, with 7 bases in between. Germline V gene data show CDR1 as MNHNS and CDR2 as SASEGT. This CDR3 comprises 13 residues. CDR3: CASSGQLTDTQYF. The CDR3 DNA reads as TGTGCCAGCAGTGGACAGCTCACAGATACGCAGTATTTT.

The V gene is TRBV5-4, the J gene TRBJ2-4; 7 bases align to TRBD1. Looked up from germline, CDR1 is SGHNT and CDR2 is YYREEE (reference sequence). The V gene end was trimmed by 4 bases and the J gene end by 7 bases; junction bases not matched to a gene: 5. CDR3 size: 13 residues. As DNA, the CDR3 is TGTGCCAGCAGCACGGGACAGCTGAACATTCAGTACTTC. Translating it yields CASSTGQLNIQYF.

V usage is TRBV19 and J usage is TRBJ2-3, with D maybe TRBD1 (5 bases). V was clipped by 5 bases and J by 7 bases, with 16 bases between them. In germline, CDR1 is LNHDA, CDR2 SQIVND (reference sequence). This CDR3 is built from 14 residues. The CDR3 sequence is CASSLVGLHNTQYF. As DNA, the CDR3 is TGTGCCAGTAGTCTAGTGGGGCTACATAATACGCAGTATTTT.

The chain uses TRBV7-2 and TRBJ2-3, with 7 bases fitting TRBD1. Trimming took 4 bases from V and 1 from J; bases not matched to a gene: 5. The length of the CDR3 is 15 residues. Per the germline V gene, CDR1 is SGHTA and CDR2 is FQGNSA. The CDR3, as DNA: TGTGCCAGCAGCTCGACAGGGATCCGCACAGATACGCAGTATTTT. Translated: CASSSTGIRTDTQYF.

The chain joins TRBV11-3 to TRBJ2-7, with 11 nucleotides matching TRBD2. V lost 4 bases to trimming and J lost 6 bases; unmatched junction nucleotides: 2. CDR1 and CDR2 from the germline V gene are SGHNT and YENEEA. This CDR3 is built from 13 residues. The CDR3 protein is CASSYLAGGEQYF. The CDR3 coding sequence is TGTGCCAGCAGCTATCTAGCGGGAGGCGAGCAGTACTTC.

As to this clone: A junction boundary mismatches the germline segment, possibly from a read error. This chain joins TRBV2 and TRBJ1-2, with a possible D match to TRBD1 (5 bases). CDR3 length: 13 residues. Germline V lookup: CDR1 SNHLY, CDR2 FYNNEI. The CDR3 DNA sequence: TGTGCCAGCAGAGAAGGGGCCTACGAAGGCTACACCTTC. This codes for CASREGAYEGYTF.

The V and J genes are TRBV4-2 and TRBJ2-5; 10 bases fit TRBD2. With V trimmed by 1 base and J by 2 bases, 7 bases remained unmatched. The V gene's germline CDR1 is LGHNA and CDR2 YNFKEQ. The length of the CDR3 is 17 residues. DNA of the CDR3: TGTGCCAGCAGCCAAGGGCTAGCGGGAGTGGGACAAGAGACCCAGTACTTC. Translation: CASSQGLAGVGQETQYF.

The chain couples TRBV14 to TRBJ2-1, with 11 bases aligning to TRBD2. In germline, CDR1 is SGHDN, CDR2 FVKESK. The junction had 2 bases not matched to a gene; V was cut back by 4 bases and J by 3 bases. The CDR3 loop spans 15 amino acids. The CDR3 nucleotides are TGTGCCAGCAGCCTACTAGCGGGGGTCTACAATGAGCAGTTCTTC. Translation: CASSLLAGVYNEQFF. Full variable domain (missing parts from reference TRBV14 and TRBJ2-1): EAGVTQFPSHSVIEKGQTVTLRCDPISGHDNLYWYRRVMGKEIKFLLHFVKESKQDESGMPNNRFLAERTGGTYSTLKVQPAELEDSGVYFCASSLLAGVYNEQFFGPGTRLTVL.

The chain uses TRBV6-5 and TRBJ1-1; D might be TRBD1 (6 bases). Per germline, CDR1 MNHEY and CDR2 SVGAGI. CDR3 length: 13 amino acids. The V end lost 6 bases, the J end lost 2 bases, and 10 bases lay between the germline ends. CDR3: CASRDSHNTEAFF. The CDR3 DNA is TGTGCCAGCAGGGACAGTCATAACACTGAAGCTTTCTTT.

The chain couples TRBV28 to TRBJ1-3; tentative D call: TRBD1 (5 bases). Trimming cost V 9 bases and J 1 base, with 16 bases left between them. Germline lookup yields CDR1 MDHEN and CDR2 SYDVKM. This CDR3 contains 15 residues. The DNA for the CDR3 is TGTGCCAGTCTCTCTCCAGGGCTTTCTGGAAACACCATATATTTT. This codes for CASLSPGLSGNTIYF.